The 12 T cell receptor beta chains in this list originate from one sample, sequenced in a study of OX40 agonist ivuxolimab in advanced cancers. The library was prepared using the immunoSEQ multiplex PCR assay. This is the immuneACCESS table as TCRdb keeps it, with only in-frame sequences that have V and J called. A part of the clones is gone; compared with another copy, unresolved V genes explain less than half, and the rest is unexplained. For this sample the table gives roughly 98,000 clones, of which about 80% were detected only once. The ten top clones hold more than 1.4% of the sample. Sequenced material: CD4+ or CD8+ T cells sorted from blood, taken in a trial of the OX40 agonist ivuxolimab. The receptors shown here come from an adult with an advanced solid tumor such as melanoma, head and neck, liver or kidney cancer.

This clone has a handful of counts. The chain is built from TRBV27 and TRBJ2-7; 9 bases match TRBD1. This CDR3 spans 16 amino acids. The V and J ends lost 6 bases and 3 bases, in that order; junction bases with no gene match: 12. Looked up from germline, CDR1 is MNHEY and CDR2 is SMNVEV (reference sequence). The CDR3 reads CASSPTAGQGIYEQYF. The CDR3 region has the DNA TGTGCCAGCAGCCCGACTGCAGGACAGGGGATCTACGAGCAGTACTTC.

The chain has TRBV4-2 and TRBJ1-4; unclear D gene. Trimming took 3 bases from V and 0 from J, leaving 11 bases between them. Germline CDR1 LGHNA, CDR2 YNFKEQ. This CDR3 region has 16 residues. CDR3 sequence reads: CASSHAEQTTNEKLFF. CDR3 DNA sequence: TGTGCCAGCAGCCACGCAGAGCAGACAACTAATGAAAAACTGTTTTTT.

This rearrangement joins TRBV5-1 to TRBJ2-7; the match to TRBD1 covers 8 bases. The CDR3 is 14 residues long. Trimming took 1 base from V and 4 from J; bases not matched to a gene: 4. Germline-derived CDR1 and CDR2 are SGHRS and YFSETQ. The CDR3 loop reads CASSLRQGKYEQYF. The CDR3 nucleotides read TGCGCCAGCAGCTTGCGACAGGGGAAGTACGAGCAGTACTTC.

The chain couples TRBV6-1 to TRBJ1-5; 7 nucleotides agree with TRBD1. CDR1 is MNHNS, CDR2 SASEGT, per germline. The CDR3 runs 15 residues. V lost 6 bases to trimming and J lost 3 bases; unmatched junction nucleotides: 8. CDR3 sequence reads: CASSRERGHNQPQHF. The CDR3 DNA reads TGTGCCAGCAGCCGAGAGAGGGGGCACAATCAGCCCCAGCATTTT.

The chain combines TRBV14 with TRBJ2-3; D remains unclear. Per germline, CDR1 SGHDN and CDR2 FVKESK. Between the trimmed V and J ends, which lost 0 bases and 3 bases, there was a span of 4 bases. The CDR3 extends over 13 amino acids. In DNA form, the CDR3 reads TGTGCCAGCAGCCAAGATCTTACAGATACGCAGTATTTT. Protein product: CASSQDLTDTQYF.

CDR3 in amino acids: CASSQRAVRKGSGNTIYF. The DNA for the CDR3 is TGTGCCAGTAGCCAGCGGGCCGTCCGGAAGGGCTCTGGAAACACCATATATTTT. The chain carries TRBV19 and TRBJ1-3; D remains unclear. The germline V gene encodes CDR1 LNHDA and CDR2 SQIVND (reference sequence). The CDR3 contains 18 residues. Trimming left V 6 bases short and J 0 bases short, with 21 bases between. Drawing the rest from reference TRBV19 and TRBJ1-3, the complete variable domain is DGGITQSPKYLFRKEGQNVTLSCEQNLNHDAMYWYRQDPGQGLRLIYYSQIVNDFQKGDIAEGYSVSREKKESFPLTVTSAQKNPTAFYLCASSQRAVRKGSGNTIYFGEGSWLTVV.

The V call is TRBV19, the J call TRBJ1-2; the match to TRBD1 covers 7 bases. Germline lookup yields CDR1 LNHDA and CDR2 SQIVND (reference sequence). V dropped 5 bases and J dropped 2; count of bases not matched to a gene: 5. The CDR3 covers 14 residues. The CDR3 nucleotides are TGTGCCAGTAGTGCGGGACAGCCAAACTATGGCTACACCTTC. The encoded protein is CASSAGQPNYGYTF.

The J gene is TRBJ1-5, the V gene TRBV7-8, with a possible D match to TRBD1 (5 bases). This CDR3 is built from 14 residues. CDR1 SGHVS and CDR2 FQNEAQ come from the germline V gene. V was cut by 2 bases and J by 7 bases, with 12 bases left in between. The chain's CDR3 is CASSLRQGEQPQHF. For the CDR3, the DNA is TGTGCCAGCAGCTTAAGGCAGGGCGAGCAGCCCCAGCATTTT.

The rearrangement uses TRBV14 and TRBJ2-1; 11 bases map to TRBD2. The CDR3 is made up of 20 amino acids. V was clipped by 4 bases and J by 1 base; unmatched bases: 15. CDR1 SGHDN and CDR2 FVKESK come from the germline V gene. As DNA, the CDR3 is TGTGCCAGCAGCCCGGGTGAGGGTAGCGGGAGGGCCGTTTCCTACAATGAGCAGTTCTTC. Encoded protein: CASSPGEGSGRAVSYNEQFF.

This sequence joins TRBV6-5 and TRBJ1-4; D possibly corresponds to TRBD1 (6 bases). V lost 0 bases to trimming and J lost 5 bases, with 7 bases between them. CDR1 MNHEY and CDR2 SVGAGI come from the germline V gene. CDR3 size: 14 residues. CDR3 in amino acids: CASSYSDRNEKLFF. Written as DNA, the CDR3 is TGTGCCAGCAGTTACTCTGACAGGAATGAAAAACTGTTTTTT.

The chain has TRBV5-1 and TRBJ2-1, with TRBD2 matching 9 bases. CDR1 and CDR2 (germline): SGHRS, YFSETQ. V trimming: 3 bases; J trimming: 8 bases; junction bases outside the gene matches: 15. CDR3 length: 17 residues. In DNA, the CDR3 is TGCGCCAGCAGCTCACCCACCGGCGGGAGGGCCTTGGATGAGCAGTTCTTC. Its protein is CASSSPTGGRALDEQFF.

The CDR3 spells CASSLQPGGSYEQYF. CDR3 DNA sequence: TGCGCCAGCAGCCTCCAGCCAGGCGGAAGCTACGAGCAGTACTTC. The chain links TRBV5-1 to TRBJ2-7; D ambiguous. V lost 4 bases and J 3 bases, leaving 17 bases between the germline ends. Germline CDR1 SGHRS, CDR2 YFSETQ. CDR3 size: 15 residues.